The 8 T cell receptor beta chains reported below all come from one sample, sequenced in a study of siplizumab effects on memory and regulatory T cells. Using immunoSEQ multiplex PCR, the repertoire was profiled, and TCRdb retains in-frame clones only, with some absent. The sample contains 97,000 or so clones, 80% to 95% of which appear only once. Sequencing was carried out using CD4+ T cells sorted from blood. These receptors all stem from a human donor in good health.

This chain's CDR3 is CASSRGLSNTGELFF. CDR3 sequence (DNA): TGTGCCAGCAGCAGGGGACTTTCGAACACCGGGGAGCTGTTTTTT. The genes are TRBV7-3 and TRBJ2-2; possible D gene TRBD2, 6 bases. The germline V gene encodes CDR1 SGHTA and CDR2 FQGTGA. The CDR3 totals 15 residues. Trimming left V 5 bases short and J 0 bases short, with 10 bases between.

This rearrangement joins TRBV19 to TRBJ1-1; 7 bases are a match to TRBD1. The V and J ends lost 5 bases and 3 bases, in that order; junction bases with no gene match: 15. CDR3 size: 17 residues. The germline V gene encodes CDR1 LNHDA and CDR2 SQIVND (reference sequence). CDR3 DNA sequence: TGTGCCAGTAGTCAAGCAGGGGGGGGACCCCGAGACACTGAAGCTTTCTTT. This codes for CASSQAGGGPRDTEAFF.

The chain uses TRBV7-2 and TRBJ1-1, with D possibly matching TRBD1 (5 bases). Germline lookup yields CDR1 SGHTA and CDR2 FQGNSA. CDR3 length: 13 residues. Deletions cut 5 bases from V and 6 bases from J, with 13 bases between. The CDR3 nucleotides read TGTGCCAGCAGCCCCCCGGGACCAGCTGAAGCTTTCTTT. It specifies CASSPPGPAEAFF.

The chain links TRBV7-9 to TRBJ2-7; TRBD1 is a possible D gene (6 bases). Trimming shortened V by 5 bases and J by 0 bases, and 17 bases separated the two germline ends. CDR1 is SEHNR and CDR2 is FQNEAQ in the germline V gene (reference sequence). This CDR3 has 16 amino acids. DNA for the CDR3: TGTGCCAGCAGCCACACCCGACAGGAACCCTCCTACGAGCAGTACTTC. Amino acids: CASSHTRQEPSYEQYF. The full variable domain, in which reference TRBV7-9 and TRBJ2-7 provide the parts outside the CDR3, is DTGVSQNPRHKITKRGQNVTFRCDPISEHNRLYWYRQTLGQGPEFLTYFQNEAQLEKSRLLSDRFSAERPKGSFSTLEIQRTEQGDSAMYLCASSHTRQEPSYEQYFGPGTRLTVT.

The chain uses TRBV5-1 and TRBJ2-3; TRBD2 matches 12 bases. CDR3 length equals 17 residues. J was trimmed by 5 bases and V by 0 bases; bases with no gene match: 7. The germline V gene has CDR1 SGHRS and CDR2 YFSETQ. For the CDR3, the DNA is TGCGCCAGCAGCTTGGATCGTACTAGCGGGAGGCGAGATACGCAGTATTTT. This gives the protein CASSLDRTSGRRDTQYF.

This chain links TRBV28 with TRBJ1-2; D might be TRBD1 (6 bases). CDR1 is MDHEN, CDR2 SYDVKM, per germline. CDR3 length: 16 amino acids. V lost 6 bases, J lost 3 bases, and 20 bases lay in between. The CDR3 loop is CASSPPLTGIDYGYTF. The CDR3 DNA reads as TGTGCCAGCAGCCCCCCTCTAACAGGGATCGACTATGGCTACACCTTC.

The J gene is TRBJ1-1, the V gene TRBV7-9; D is uncertain. Per germline, CDR1 SEHNR and CDR2 FQNEAQ (reference sequence). Trimming took off 2 bases at V and 6 bases at J, with 7 bases between the two ends. The CDR3 extends over 12 amino acids. As DNA, the CDR3 is TGTGCCAGCAGCTTAATCTTAGCTGAAGCTTTCTTT. It specifies CASSLILAEAFF.

The chain is built from TRBV19 and TRBJ2-7; D tentatively reads TRBD1 or TRBD2 (6 bases each). The V end lost 9 bases, the J end lost 5 bases, and 11 bases lay between the germline ends. The CDR3 is 11 residues long. Germline V lookup: CDR1 LNHDA, CDR2 SQIVND (reference sequence). The CDR3 reads CASTRGHEQYF. For the CDR3, the DNA is TGTGCCAGCACCCGGGGGCACGAGCAGTACTTC.